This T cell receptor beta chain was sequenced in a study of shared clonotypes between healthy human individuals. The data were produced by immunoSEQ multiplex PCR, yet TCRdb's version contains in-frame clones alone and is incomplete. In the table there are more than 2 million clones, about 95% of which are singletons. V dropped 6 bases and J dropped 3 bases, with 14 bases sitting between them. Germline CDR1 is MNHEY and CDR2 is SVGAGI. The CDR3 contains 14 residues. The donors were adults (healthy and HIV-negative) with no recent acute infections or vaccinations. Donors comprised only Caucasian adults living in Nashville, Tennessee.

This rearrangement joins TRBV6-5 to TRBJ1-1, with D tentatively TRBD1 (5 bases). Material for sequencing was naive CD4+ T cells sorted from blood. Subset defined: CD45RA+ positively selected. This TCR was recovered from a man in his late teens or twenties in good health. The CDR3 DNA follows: TGTGCCAGCAGCCACCCCTGGGGGGACACTGAAGCTTTCTTT. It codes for CASSHPWGDTEAFF.